The entry below gives a single T cell receptor (beta chain) sequence along with its context. Sequencing of TCR beta covered CD8+ and CD4+ T cells obtained from blood. Treatment-naive patients with stable or active relapsing-remitting disease served as multiple sclerosis controls. It was negative isolation that provided the CD8+ and CD4+ T cells, whereas TEMRA cells were enriched by FACS. These data come from a study of CD8 T cells in Susac syndrome. RNA totalling about 0.45 to 1 ug underwent reverse transcription with random hexamers. An immunoSEQ multiplex PCR amplified TCR beta CDR3 over 54 Vbeta and 13 Jbeta. MiXCR, applied by TCRdb to the immunoSEQ multiplex PCR reads, yields one record per CDR3 protein. The sample contains some 70,000 distinct CDR3 sequences, around 96% of which appear only once. From germline, CDR1 is MGHRA and CDR2 YSYEKL. The CDR3 has 14 amino acids. Trimming left V 1 base short and J 6 bases short, with 10 bases between.

Source material: CD8+ T cells from PBMCs. The genes are TRBV4-1 and TRBJ2-4, with D perhaps TRBD1 (5 bases). The clonotype was recovered from a human donor with multiple sclerosis. The CDR3 bases are TGCGCCAGCAGCCAAGGAGCAGGGATAAACATTCAGTACTTC. This sequence encodes CASSQGAGINIQYF.